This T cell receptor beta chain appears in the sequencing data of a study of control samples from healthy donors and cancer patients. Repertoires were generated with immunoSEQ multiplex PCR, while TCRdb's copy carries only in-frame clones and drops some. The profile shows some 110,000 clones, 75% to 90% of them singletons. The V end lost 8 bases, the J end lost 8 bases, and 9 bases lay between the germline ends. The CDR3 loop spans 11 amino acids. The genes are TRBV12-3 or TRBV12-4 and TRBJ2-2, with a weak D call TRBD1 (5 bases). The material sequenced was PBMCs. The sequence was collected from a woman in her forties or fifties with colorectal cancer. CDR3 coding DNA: TGTGCCAGCCATTACAGGGGGGAGCTGTTTTTT. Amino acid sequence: CASHYRGELFF.